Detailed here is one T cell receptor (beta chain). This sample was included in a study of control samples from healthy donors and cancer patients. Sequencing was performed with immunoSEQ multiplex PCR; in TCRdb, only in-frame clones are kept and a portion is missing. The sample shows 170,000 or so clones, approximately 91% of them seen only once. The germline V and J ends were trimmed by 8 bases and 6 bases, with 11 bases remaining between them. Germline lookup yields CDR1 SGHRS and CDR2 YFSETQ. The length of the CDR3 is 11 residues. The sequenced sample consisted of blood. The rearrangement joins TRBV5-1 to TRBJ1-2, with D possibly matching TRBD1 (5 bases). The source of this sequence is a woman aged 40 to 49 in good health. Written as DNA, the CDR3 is TGCGCCAGTAGAACGGGGGATGGCTACACCTTC. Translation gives CASRTGDGYTF.